This passage covers 26 T cell receptor beta chains from one sample sequenced in a study of blood T cell repertoires in COVID-19. Sequencing used immunoSEQ multiplex PCR; TCRdb keeps in-frame clones, though not all of them. The sample records some 300,000 clones, around 90% being singletons. Input material: peripheral blood. The receptors derive from a woman aged 45-65 years with COVID-19, enrolled during active disease.

The V gene is TRBV2, the J gene TRBJ1-5; 8 bases match TRBD1. With 4 bases clipped from V and 4 bases from J, the junction kept 3 bases outside the gene matches. The CDR3 covers 14 residues. Germline CDR1 and CDR2: SNHLY and FYNNEI. CDR3 sequence (DNA): TGTGCCAGCAGTGCCACAGGGGGGAATCAGCCCCAGCATTTT. Encoded protein: CASSATGGNQPQHF.

The gene calls are TRBV3-1 (or the pseudogene TRBV3-2) and TRBJ1-2; 9 bases are a match to TRBD1. The CDR3 loop spans 15 amino acids. CDR1 is LGHDT, CDR2 YNNKEL, per germline (reference sequence). The V gene end was trimmed by 3 bases and the J gene end by 7 bases; junction bases not matched to a gene: 9. The DNA for the CDR3 is TGTGCCAGCAGCCATCGGACAGGGGCGGTACCTGGCTACACCTTC. Protein product: CASSHRTGAVPGYTF.

This CDR3 reads CASSQDPSLNEQFF. In DNA, the CDR3 is TGTGCCAGCAGCCAAGATCCGAGTCTGAATGAGCAGTTCTTC. This chain uses TRBV4-2 with TRBJ2-1, with D unresolved. The CDR3 has 14 residues. From germline, CDR1 is LGHNA and CDR2 YNFKEQ. V shed 0 bases and J shed 7 bases, with 10 bases lying between them.

The table lists this clone with a few counts. The chain is built from TRBV4-1 and TRBJ1-5, with D possibly matching TRBD1 (5 bases). This CDR3 has 16 residues. CDR1 is MGHRA, CDR2 YSYEKL, per germline. Trimming took off 1 base at V and 3 bases at J, with 13 bases between the two ends. CDR3 coding DNA: TGCGCCAGCAGCCAAGTTTTGGGGCAATACAATCAGCCCCAGCATTTT. It encodes CASSQVLGQYNQPQHF.

This chain joins TRBV6-5 and TRBJ1-2; perhaps TRBD1 as D (6 bases). Deletions cut 2 bases from V and 4 bases from J, with 14 bases between. The germline gives CDR1 MNHEY, CDR2 SVGAGI. The CDR3 runs to 15 residues. The CDR3: CASSYGPGVPYGYTF. CDR3 sequence (DNA): TGTGCCAGCAGTTACGGTCCAGGGGTCCCCTATGGCTACACCTTC.

This chain links TRBV7-9 with TRBJ2-3; 8 nucleotides match TRBD1. In germline, CDR1 is SEHNR, CDR2 FQNEAQ (reference sequence). V lost 2 bases and J lost 0; bases outside the gene matches: 1. The CDR3 spans 15 residues. In DNA, the CDR3 is TGTGCCAGCAGCTTAAGGGACAGGAGCACAGATACGCAGTATTTT. Translating gives CASSLRDRSTDTQYF. The full variable domain, with the rest looked up from reference TRBV7-9 and TRBJ2-3, is DTGVSQNPRHKITKRGQNVTFRCDPISEHNRLYWYRQTLGQGPEFLTYFQNEAQLEKSRLLSDRFSAERPKGSFSTLEIQRTEQGDSAMYLCASSLRDRSTDTQYFGPGTRLTVL.

The rearrangement joins TRBV30 to TRBJ2-2, with a tentative D call TRBD2 (6 bases). CDR1 GTSNPN and CDR2 SVGIG come from the germline V gene (reference sequence). The V gene lost 3 bases and the J gene lost 2 bases, with 13 bases spanning the gap. The CDR3 runs to 15 residues. CDR3 sequence reads: CAWSWGDSNTGELFF. As DNA, the CDR3 is TGTGCCTGGAGCTGGGGGGACTCCAACACCGGGGAGCTGTTTTTT.

CDR3 in amino acids: CASSLRTGSYEQYF. In DNA, the CDR3 is TGTGCCAGCAGCTTAAGGACAGGGTCGTACGAGCAGTACTTC. This chain links TRBV7-8 with TRBJ2-7, with 8 bases that match TRBD1. The CDR3 is 14 residues long. Germline V gene lookup returns CDR1 SGHVS and CDR2 FQNEAQ. The V gene end was trimmed by 2 bases and the J gene end by 4 bases; junction bases not matched to a gene: 4.

This clone has a single count. The chain joins TRBV29-1 to TRBJ2-7, with 10 bases lining up with TRBD2. CDR1 and CDR2 from the germline V gene are SQVTM and ANQGSEA. Unmatched junction bases numbered 11, after V lost 6 bases and J lost 6 bases. The CDR3 has 14 residues. The CDR3 bases are TGCAGCGTGGCCCCTAGCGGGAGTTTGCGCGAGCAGTACTTC. It encodes CSVAPSGSLREQYF.

This sequence joins TRBV30 and TRBJ2-1, with 15 bases aligning to TRBD2. The CDR3 is made up of 16 amino acids. V gave up 0 bases and J gave up 6 bases; unmatched junction bases: 3. CDR1 and CDR2 (germline): GTSNPN, SVGIG (reference sequence). The CDR3 DNA sequence: TGTGCCTGGAGTGTAGGACTAGCGGGAGGGCTCAATGAGCAGTTCTTC. This gives the protein CAWSVGLAGGLNEQFF. The complete variable domain, with remaining parts taken from reference TRBV30 and TRBJ2-1, reads SQTIHQWPATLVQPVGSPLSLECTVEGTSNPNLYWYRQAAGRGLQLLFYSVGIGQISSEVPQNLSASRPQDRQFILSSKKLLLSDSGFYLCAWSVGLAGGLNEQFFGPGTRLTVL.

The chain combines TRBV6-1 with TRBJ2-7; tentative D call: TRBD2 (6 bases). V was pared by 2 bases and J by 0 bases, with 14 bases between. This CDR3 is 16 amino acids long. Germline CDR1 and CDR2: MNHNS and SASEGT. The CDR3 loop is CASSEKGAGSSYEQYF. In DNA form, the CDR3 reads TGTGCCAGCAGTGAAAAAGGCGCGGGGAGCTCCTACGAGCAGTACTTC.

The chain recombines TRBV11-2 with TRBJ2-7; D perhaps matches TRBD2 (5 bases). The germline V gene encodes CDR1 SGHAT and CDR2 FQNNGV. This CDR3 is 14 amino acids long. The V and J ends lost 3 bases and 1 base respectively, with 10 bases between them. The CDR3 sequence is CASSFRGTSYEQYF. As DNA, the CDR3 is TGTGCCAGCAGCTTCCGGGGAACTTCCTACGAGCAGTACTTC.

This clone was seen a single time. The chain is built from TRBV5-3 and TRBJ1-5; TRBD1 is a possible D gene (5 bases). TRBV5-3 is reported as an ORF; its role is uncertain. This CDR3 has 15 residues. Trimming took off 3 bases at V and 4 bases at J, with 14 bases between the two ends. This CDR3 reads CARSSYRPRNQPQHF. The CDR3 region has the DNA TGTGCCAGAAGCTCTTACAGGCCTCGAAATCAGCCCCAGCATTTT.

The chain joins TRBV5-1 to TRBJ2-5; 15 bases are shared with TRBD2. V dropped 4 bases and J dropped 2; count of bases not matched to a gene: 12. CDR1 SGHRS and CDR2 YFSETQ come from the germline V gene. The CDR3 sequence is 19 residues long. Here the CDR3 DNA reads TGCGCCAGCAGCACAGGACTAGCGGGAGGGCCTGGGGAGCAAGAGACCCAGTACTTC. Translating gives CASSTGLAGGPGEQETQYF.

This chain uses TRBV27 with TRBJ2-2; the match to TRBD1 covers 7 bases. The CDR3 is 16 amino acids. Losses at the gene ends were 1 base for V and 3 bases for J; bases not matched to a gene: 5. Germline V CDR1 and CDR2: MNHEY, SMNVEV (reference sequence). This CDR3 reads CASSLLDRSYTGELFF. The CDR3 region has the DNA TGTGCCAGCAGTTTATTGGACAGGTCCTACACCGGGGAGCTGTTTTTT.

V is TRBV19 and J is TRBJ2-1, with 8 bases identical to TRBD1. J lost 9 bases, V lost 1 base, and 8 bases had no gene match. The CDR3 covers 15 residues. CDR1 and CDR2 (germline): LNHDA, SQIVND (reference sequence). CDR3 nucleotides: TGTGCCAGTAGTATAGGAGTGGACAGGGAGTCTGAGCAGTTCTTC. The encoded protein is CASSIGVDRESEQFF.

V gene TRBV18 combines with J gene TRBJ2-1; 9 bases are a match to TRBD2. The CDR3 covers 17 residues. V lost 1 base, J lost 1 base, and 5 bases stayed unmatched. From germline, CDR1 is KGHSH and CDR2 LQKENI. CDR3 sequence reads: CASSPLPLAGSYNEQFF. DNA for the CDR3: TGTGCCAGCTCACCACTCCCCCTAGCGGGGTCCTACAATGAGCAGTTCTTC.

V usage is TRBV6-5 and J usage is TRBJ2-5; D is possibly TRBD1 (6 bases). V lost 6 bases, J lost 5 bases, and 13 bases lay in between. In germline, CDR1 is MNHEY, CDR2 SVGAGI. The CDR3 is 13 residues long. CDR3 in amino acids: CASRRTGLETQYF. CDR3 in DNA: TGTGCCAGCAGACGAACAGGGTTGGAGACCCAGTACTTC.

Here the CDR3 reads CASRTGQGSGNTIYF. The CDR3 nucleotides are TGTGCCAGTAGAACGGGACAGGGGTCTGGAAACACCATATATTTT. The chain combines TRBV19 with TRBJ1-3; TRBD1 matches 10 bases. The germline CDR1 and CDR2 sequences are LNHDA and SQIVND (reference sequence). V lost 6 bases, J lost 1 base, and 3 bases stayed unmatched. The CDR3 sequence is 15 residues long.

This clone was detected a few times. This chain joins TRBV11-2 and TRBJ1-5; maybe TRBD1 (6 bases). CDR3 length: 15 residues. Germline V gene lookup returns CDR1 SGHAT and CDR2 FQNNGV. Trimming pared 6 bases from V and 1 base from J, leaving 13 bases between. CDR3 sequence reads: CASSPTRGSNQPQHF. The CDR3 coding sequence is TGTGCCAGCAGTCCCACCAGGGGCAGCAATCAGCCCCAGCATTTT.

The rearrangement joins TRBV19 to TRBJ1-5, with TRBD1 matching 10 bases. Germline CDR1 reads LNHDA; CDR2 reads SQIVND (reference sequence). This CDR3 is 15 amino acids long. Unmatched junction bases numbered 5, after V lost 8 bases and J lost 1 base. The CDR3 nucleotides read TGTGCCAGTTCCGGGACAGGGGACAGCAATCAGCCCCAGCATTTT. Its protein product is CASSGTGDSNQPQHF.

J is TRBJ1-2 and V is TRBV9; D possibly corresponds to TRBD1 (5 bases). CDR1 SGDLS and CDR2 YYNGEE come from the germline V gene. Trimming shortened V by 0 bases and J by 5 bases, and 20 bases separated the two germline ends. This CDR3 is 17 amino acids long. The CDR3 DNA is TGTGCCAGCAGCGTAGCTGGGGGGGGAGTAAGTATGTATGGCTACACCTTC. It translates to CASSVAGGGVSMYGYTF.

This clone was counted only a few times. The rearrangement uses TRBV27 and TRBJ1-1; possible D gene TRBD1, 6 bases. This CDR3 contains 14 residues. Germline CDR1 is MNHEY and CDR2 is SMNVEV (reference sequence). Deletions cut 1 base from V and 8 bases from J, with 14 bases between. CDR3 sequence: CASSLYERTAEAFF. DNA of the CDR3: TGTGCCAGCAGTTTATACGAGCGGACAGCCGAAGCTTTCTTT.

The V and J genes are TRBV5-8 and TRBJ1-2; D uncertain. Germline CDR1 reads SGHTS; CDR2 reads YDEGEE. The CDR3 loop spans 13 amino acids. V was shortened by 0 bases and J by 5 bases, with 8 bases between the two germline ends. In DNA form, the CDR3 reads TGTGCCAGCAGCTTGGTACGGTCATATGGCTACACCTTC. It yields the protein CASSLVRSYGYTF.

This clone was recorded only once. The CDR3, as DNA: TGTGCCAGCAGCTTAGTAGGTGCGGTGGGACTATTCACAGATACGCAGTATTTT. This gives the protein CASSLVGAVGLFTDTQYF. V and J are TRBV7-9 and TRBJ2-3; 7 nucleotides line up with TRBD2. The J segment lost 2 bases and the V segment lost 1 base, leaving 12 bases of the junction unmatched. Germline values: CDR1 SEHNR, CDR2 FQNEAQ (reference sequence). The CDR3 extends over 18 amino acids. The full variable domain, with the rest looked up from reference TRBV7-9 and TRBJ2-3, is DTGVSQNPRHKITKRGQNVTFRCDPISEHNRLYWYRQTLGQGPEFLTYFQNEAQLEKSRLLSDRFSAERPKGSFSTLEIQRTEQGDSAMYLCASSLVGAVGLFTDTQYFGPGTRLTVL.

This clone was detected once. J is TRBJ2-1 and V is TRBV24-1, with TRBD2 matching 8 bases. Per the germline V gene, CDR1 is KGHDR and CDR2 is SFDVKD. The CDR3 spans 16 residues. With 0 bases clipped from V and 7 bases from J, the junction kept 7 bases outside the gene matches. As DNA, the CDR3 is TGTGCCACCAGTGATTTGAACAGCGGGAGATCGAATGAGCAGTTCTTC. This translates into CATSDLNSGRSNEQFF.